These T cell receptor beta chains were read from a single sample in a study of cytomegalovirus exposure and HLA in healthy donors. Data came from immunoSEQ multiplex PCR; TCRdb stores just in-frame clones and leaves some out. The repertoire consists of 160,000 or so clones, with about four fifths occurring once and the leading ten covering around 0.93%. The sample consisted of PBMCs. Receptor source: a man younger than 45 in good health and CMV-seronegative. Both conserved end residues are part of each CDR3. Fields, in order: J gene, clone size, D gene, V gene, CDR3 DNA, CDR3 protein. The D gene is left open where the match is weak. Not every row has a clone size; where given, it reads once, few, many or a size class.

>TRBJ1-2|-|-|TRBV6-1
TGTGCCAGCAGCAAGCAGGGAAACTATGGCTACACCTTC
CASSKQGNYGYTF
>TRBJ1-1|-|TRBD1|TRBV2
TGTGCCAGCAGTGAACAAGGGGACAGGGGGCGGGCTGAAGCTTTCTTT
CASSEQGDRGRAEAFF
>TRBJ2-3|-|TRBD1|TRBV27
TGTGCCAGCAGCTTCCTAAGCCACCGGGACAGGGGCAGAGATACGCAGTATTTT
CASSFLSHRDRGRDTQYF
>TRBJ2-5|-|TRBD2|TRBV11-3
TGTGCCAGCAGCTTGGGCGGGAGCTGGGAGACCCAGTACTTC
CASSLGGSWETQYF
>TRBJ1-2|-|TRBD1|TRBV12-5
TGTGCTAGTGGTTTGAGACAGGGACCATTAAACTATGGCTACACCTTC
CASGLRQGPLNYGYTF
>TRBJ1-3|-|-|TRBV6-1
TGTGCCAGCAGTGAAGTCCAGGACTACTCTGGAAACACCATATATTTT
CASSEVQDYSGNTIYF
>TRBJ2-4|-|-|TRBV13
TGTGCCAGCAGCTTAGGGGACAGTAAAAACATTCAGTACTTC
CASSLGDSKNIQYF
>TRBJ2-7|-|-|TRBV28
TGTGCCAGCAGTGCCCTATTGAGCTCCTACGAGCAGTACTTC
CASSALLSSYEQYF
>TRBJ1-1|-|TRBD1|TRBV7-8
TGTGCCAGCAGCACCCCGACAGGGGCGGACACTGAAGCTTTCTTT
CASSTPTGADTEAFF
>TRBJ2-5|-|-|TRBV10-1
TGCGCCAGCAGCCAGGCCGGGGGGCCTGGTGAGACCCAGTACTTC
CASSQAGGPGETQYF
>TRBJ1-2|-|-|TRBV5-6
TGTGCCAGCAGCTCTTATACAGGGTCCCTATGGGGCTACACCTTC
CASSSYTGSLWGYTF
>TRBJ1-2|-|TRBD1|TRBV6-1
TGTGCCAGCAGCCTCGCCTCGACAGGGGGCGCTGGCTACACCTTC
CASSLASTGGAGYTF
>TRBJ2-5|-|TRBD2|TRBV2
TGTGCCAGCAGTGAAGTTAGAAGCGGGGTCCAAGAGACCCAGTACTTC
CASSEVRSGVQETQYF
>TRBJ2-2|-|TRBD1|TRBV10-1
TGCGCCAGCAGTGAGTCACCTCAGGGGGCGAAGACCGGGGAGCTGTTTTTT
CASSESPQGAKTGELFF
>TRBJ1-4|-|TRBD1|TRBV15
TGTGCCACCAGGAGGGACAGGCTAAATGAAAAACTGTTTTTT
CATRRDRLNEKLFF
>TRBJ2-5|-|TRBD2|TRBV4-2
TGTGCCAGCAGCCAAGGGGGCGGGGGACTCCAAGAGACCCAGTACTTC
CASSQGGGGLQETQYF
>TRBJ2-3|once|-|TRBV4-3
TGCGCCAGCAGCCAAGATTGGCTAGCGCCCAGCACAGATACGCAGTATTTT
CASSQDWLAPSTDTQYF
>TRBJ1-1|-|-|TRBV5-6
TGTGCCAGCAGCTTAATCGGTTGGGACAAAGAACACACTGAAGCTTTCTTT
CASSLIGWDKEHTEAFF
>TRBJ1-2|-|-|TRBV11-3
TGTGCCAGCAGCTTAGGAGGACAATTGGGCGGCTACACCTTC
CASSLGGQLGGYTF
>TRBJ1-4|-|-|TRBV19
TGTGCCAGTAGTCTCCTCACGGGGAGGGCTAATGAAAAACTGTTTTTT
CASSLLTGRANEKLFF
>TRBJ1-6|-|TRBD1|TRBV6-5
TGTGCCAGCCGCGTGAACCGGGACAGTAATTCACCCCTCCACTTT
CASRVNRDSNSPLHF
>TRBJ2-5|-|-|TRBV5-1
TGCGCCAGCAGCGCCCAAGGGGCTGGGGAGACCCAGTACTTC
CASSAQGAGETQYF
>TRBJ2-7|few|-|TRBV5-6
TGTGCCAGCAGCCACCCCAAGGATGGGGCTGACTACGAGCAGTACTTC
CASSHPKDGADYEQYF